The text below deals with one TCR beta chain. As yet, its antigen is unknown. Data came from immunoSEQ multiplex PCR; TCRdb stores just in-frame clones and leaves some out. The table has some 180,000 clones, around 88% seen once. The entry originates in a study of Ad26.COV2.S vaccination and SARS-CoV-2 variants. Study-level findings and limits: TCR breadth and depth analyses may have underestimated total T cell responses. A substantial breadth of spike-specific CD8+ and CD4+ T cell responses after vaccination has been reported. Non-spike TCR breadth showed similarity between vaccine and placebo recipients. Recipients given vaccine exceeded placebo recipients in spike-specific TCR breadth.

CDR3 size: 12 residues. V was clipped by 4 bases and J by 6 bases; unmatched bases: 1. CDR1 GTSNPN and CDR2 SVGIG come from the germline V gene (reference sequence). This sequence was found in a human donor who had recovered from COVID-19. This chain links TRBV30 with TRBJ1-5; 9 positions agree with TRBD1. The source was peripheral blood, collected after recovery from COVID-19. The CDR3 DNA follows: TGTGCCTGGACGACAGGGGGTCAGCCCCAGCATTTT. Amino acid sequence: CAWTTGGQPQHF.